What follows are 25 T cell receptor beta chains derived from one specimen sequenced in a study of graft-versus-host responses after intestinal transplantation. Repertoires were generated with immunoSEQ multiplex PCR, while TCRdb's copy carries only in-frame clones and drops some. Of 75,000 to 95,000 clones listed, about 93% are singletons. These receptors' antigens are unknown. Source: unstimulated CD8+ T cells sorted from spleen or lymph node cells, taken before intestinal transplant. These TCRs come from a human donor who received an intestinal transplant.

The table lists this clone with a count of one. V gene TRBV10-1 combines with J gene TRBJ1-1; TRBD1 matches at 7 bases. Trimming removed 6 bases from V and 4 bases from J; junction bases left unmatched: 8. From germline, CDR1 is WNHNN and CDR2 SYGVQD (reference sequence). The CDR3 has 14 amino acids. DNA of the CDR3: TGCGCCAGCAGCTATAGTACAGGGGCCACTGAAGCTTTCTTT. Encoded protein: CASSYSTGATEAFF.

This chain uses TRBV14 with TRBJ2-7; TRBD1 matches 10 bases. Germline CDR1 reads SGHDN; CDR2 reads FVKESK. The V and J ends lost 0 bases and 5 bases, in that order; junction bases with no gene match: 16. CDR3 size: 19 residues. The CDR3 DNA reads TGTGCCAGCAGCCAAGATAAGGGAACCGGGACAGGGGTTTTTCACGAGCAGTACTTC. Amino acid sequence: CASSQDKGTGTGVFHEQYF.

The rearrangement links TRBV27 to TRBJ1-1; no firm D call. Trimming took 3 bases from V and 1 from J, leaving 6 bases between them. Germline values: CDR1 MNHEY, CDR2 SMNVEV (reference sequence). This CDR3 is built from 13 residues. This chain's CDR3 is CASSLAENTEAFF. DNA for the CDR3: TGTGCCAGCAGTTTGGCTGAGAACACTGAAGCTTTCTTT.

This clone has a handful of counts. J is TRBJ2-7 and V is TRBV7-9; unclear D gene. The V end lost 3 bases, the J end lost 2 bases, and 5 bases lay between the germline ends. CDR1 SEHNR and CDR2 FQNEAQ come from the germline V gene (reference sequence). The CDR3 contains 12 residues. The CDR3 loop reads CASSFEAYEQYF. In DNA form, the CDR3 reads TGTGCCAGCAGCTTTGAGGCCTACGAGCAGTACTTC. The full variable domain, its missing parts supplied by reference TRBV7-9 and TRBJ2-7, is DTGVSQNPRHKITKRGQNVTFRCDPISEHNRLYWYRQTLGQGPEFLTYFQNEAQLEKSRLLSDRFSAERPKGSFSTLEIQRTEQGDSAMYLCASSFEAYEQYFGPGTRLTVT.

This chain joins TRBV6-1 and TRBJ2-1; the D gene is possibly TRBD2 (6 bases). V gave up 0 bases and J gave up 8 bases, with 8 bases separating them. The CDR3 runs 13 residues. CDR1 is MNHNS, CDR2 SASEGT, per germline. CDR3 residues: CASSEARDDEQFF. For the CDR3, the DNA is TGTGCCAGCAGTGAAGCGCGGGATGATGAGCAGTTCTTC.

V is TRBV4-3 and J is TRBJ1-6; D is unclear. Trimming took off 0 bases at V and 8 bases at J, with 11 bases between the two ends. Germline CDR1 LGHNA, CDR2 YSLEER. This CDR3 comprises 15 residues. As DNA, the CDR3 is TGCGCCAGCAGCCAAGATATCGGGGAGGATTCACCCCTCCACTTT. Translation: CASSQDIGEDSPLHF.

The V gene is TRBV29-1, the J gene TRBJ1-2, with D tentatively TRBD1 (5 bases). The V gene's germline CDR1 is SQVTM and CDR2 ANQGSEA. V was shortened by 7 bases and J by 4 bases, with 13 bases between the two germline ends. The length of the CDR3 is 12 residues. This CDR3 reads CSADSGAYGYTF. The CDR3, as DNA: TGCAGCGCCGACAGTGGCGCCTATGGCTACACCTTC.

The rearrangement uses TRBV10-3 and TRBJ1-5; 9 bases are shared with TRBD1. The CDR3 covers 16 residues. CDR1 and CDR2 (germline): ENHRY, SYGVKD. Unmatched junction bases numbered 6, after V lost 0 bases and J lost 6 bases. The CDR3, as DNA: TGTGCCATCAGTGAGTCTCGGACAGGGGAAGGTCAGCCCCAGCATTTT. This sequence encodes CAISESRTGEGQPQHF.

The gene calls are TRBV21-1 and TRBJ1-4; the table's D call, TRBD1, was not checked against the DNA. TRBV21-1 is given as a pseudogene. The CDR3 loop spans 15 amino acids. CDR3: CASTTPHRAVEKLFF. CDR3 in DNA: TGTGCCAGCACGACCCCCCACAGGGCGGTGGAAAAACTGTTTTTT.

This clone was seen once. V gene TRBV27 combines with J gene TRBJ2-1; 9 nucleotides agree with TRBD2. The CDR3 has 15 amino acids. The V gene's germline CDR1 is MNHEY and CDR2 SMNVEV (reference sequence). Trimming took 2 bases from V and 9 from J; bases not matched to a gene: 8. In DNA, the CDR3 is TGTGCCAGCAGTTTAACTAGCGGGTCTCCAGGTGAGCAGTTCTTC. Encoded protein: CASSLTSGSPGEQFF.

The chain couples TRBV5-6 to TRBJ1-1; 7 positions match TRBD1. CDR3 length: 15 amino acids. CDR1 is SGHDT, CDR2 YYEEEE, per germline. V shed 1 base and J 1 base; nucleotides not matched to a gene: 4. The CDR3 sequence is CASSLFTGENTEAFF. The CDR3 nucleotides read TGTGCCAGCAGCTTGTTCACAGGGGAGAACACTGAAGCTTTCTTT.

This chain connects TRBV4-1 to TRBJ2-3; 9 bases are a match to TRBD2. Germline trimming cut 0 bases from V and 2 bases from J; bases unmatched to any gene: 9. Germline V CDR1 and CDR2: MGHRA, YSYEKL. CDR3 length: 18 residues. DNA for the CDR3: TGCGCCAGCAGCCAAGAATGGGGGAGCGGGGGGTACACAGATACGCAGTATTTT. It translates to CASSQEWGSGGYTDTQYF.

This sequence joins TRBV19 and TRBJ1-1; D remains unclear. CDR3 length: 14 residues. V was cut by 3 bases and J by 5 bases, with 13 bases left in between. CDR1 and CDR2 (germline): LNHDA, SQIVND (reference sequence). The CDR3 DNA reads TGTGCCAGTAGTATGGGAGGTGGAGGAACTGAAGCTTTCTTT. It translates to CASSMGGGGTEAFF.

The J gene is TRBJ2-7, the V gene TRBV14; D gene unclear. Deletions cut 0 bases from V and 5 bases from J, with 8 bases between. CDR1 is SGHDN, CDR2 FVKESK, per germline. This CDR3 spans 13 amino acids. This CDR3 reads CASSQEEAHEQYF. The CDR3 DNA reads as TGTGCCAGCAGCCAAGAAGAGGCCCACGAGCAGTACTTC.

The CDR3 DNA reads TGTGCCAGCAGCGGGTGGACAGTCTATGGCTACACCTTC. As protein: CASSGWTVYGYTF. The chain couples TRBV6-6 to TRBJ1-2, with a weak D call TRBD1 (6 bases). Germline assignment: CDR1 MNHNY and CDR2 SVGAGI (reference sequence). Trimming removed 6 bases from V and 4 bases from J, with 12 bases in between. There are 13 residues in the CDR3.

Regarding this clone: This CDR3 is also generated by other DNA sequences in the sample. The chain employs TRBV10-3 and TRBJ2-7; D not certain. Germline assignment: CDR1 ENHRY and CDR2 SYGVKD. V lost 4 bases and J 2 bases, leaving 9 bases between the germline ends. The CDR3 is 13 residues long. The CDR3 protein is CAISAGSAYEQYF. CDR3 coding DNA: TGTGCCATCAGTGCCGGCAGCGCCTACGAGCAGTACTTC.

V gene TRBV9 combines with J gene TRBJ2-2; 8 bases map to TRBD2. Germline values: CDR1 SGDLS, CDR2 YYNGEE. V shed 6 bases and J 5 bases; nucleotides not matched to a gene: 6. The CDR3 runs to 14 residues. The DNA of the CDR3 is TGTGCCAGCAAGGGCGGGGGGCCGACCGGGGAGCTGTTTTTT. This gives the protein CASKGGGPTGELFF.

The rearrangement joins TRBV7-9 to TRBJ1-4; TRBD1 might be the D (6 bases). The germline CDR1 and CDR2 sequences are SEHNR and FQNEAQ (reference sequence). This CDR3 has 13 residues. Trimming cost V 6 bases and J 5 bases, with 10 bases left between them. In nucleotides, the CDR3 is TGTGCCAGCAGATCCGGACAGAATGAAAAACTGTTTTTT. Protein product: CASRSGQNEKLFF.

The chain uses TRBV27 and TRBJ1-1; 8 positions agree with TRBD1. The germline CDR1 and CDR2 sequences are MNHEY and SMNVEV (reference sequence). V dropped 5 bases and J dropped 3; count of bases not matched to a gene: 8. The CDR3 spans 15 residues. CDR3 nucleotides: TGTGCCAGCAGTCCCAGGGGGCGCGTGGACACTGAAGCTTTCTTT. It codes for CASSPRGRVDTEAFF.

The genes are TRBV7-9 and TRBJ1-1, with D possibly matching TRBD1 (5 bases). Germline V CDR1 and CDR2: SEHNR, FQNEAQ (reference sequence). V was trimmed by 1 base and J by 1 base, leaving 10 bases between them. This CDR3 has 15 residues. CDR3 sequence reads: CASSLGSGGNTEAFF. DNA for the CDR3: TGTGCCAGCAGCTTAGGGTCCGGGGGGAACACTGAAGCTTTCTTT.

V is TRBV27 and J is TRBJ2-1; 7 bases fit TRBD1. The CDR3 is 17 amino acids. Germline trimming cut 5 bases from V and 0 bases from J; bases unmatched to any gene: 10. Germline V gene lookup returns CDR1 MNHEY and CDR2 SMNVEV (reference sequence). The CDR3 nucleotides are TGTGCCAGCAGTACTCTCCGACAGGGAAGCTCCTACAATGAGCAGTTCTTC. It specifies CASSTLRQGSSYNEQFF.

The DNA for the CDR3 is TGTGCCAGTAGTATAGGAGAAGGGGCGTTCCGGTATTTT. Translating it yields CASSIGEGAFRYF. The chain is built from TRBV19 and TRBJ2-3; TRBD1 might be the D (5 bases). CDR1 is LNHDA, CDR2 SQIVND, per germline (reference sequence). The CDR3 length is 13 residues. Trimming shortened V by 1 base and J by 14 bases, and 16 bases separated the two germline ends.

The V gene is TRBV19, the J gene TRBJ2-2; D may be TRBD2 (6 bases). Germline V gene lookup returns CDR1 LNHDA and CDR2 SQIVND (reference sequence). Trimming removed 5 bases from V and 6 bases from J, with 16 bases in between. This CDR3 comprises 15 residues. The CDR3 loop is CASSSSTSQAGELFF. The CDR3 bases are TGTGCCAGTAGTTCTTCGACTAGTCAGGCCGGGGAGCTGTTTTTT.

V is TRBV6-5 and J is TRBJ2-1, with D maybe TRBD1 (6 bases). Trimming removed 5 bases from V and 4 bases from J, with 12 bases in between. The CDR3 consists of 14 residues. Germline V gene data show CDR1 as MNHEY and CDR2 as SVGAGI. The CDR3 region is CASSPGTPYNEQFF. The CDR3 nucleotides are TGTGCCAGCAGTCCCGGGACACCATACAATGAGCAGTTCTTC.

The genes are TRBV28 and TRBJ1-5; D is undetermined. V was cut by 5 bases and J by 0 bases, with 11 bases left in between. This CDR3 is 15 amino acids long. CDR1 and CDR2 from the germline V gene are MDHEN and SYDVKM. CDR3 residues: CASSTEGNSNQPQHF. The CDR3 DNA reads as TGTGCCAGCAGTACAGAGGGAAATAGCAATCAGCCCCAGCATTTT.